This TCR beta chain comes out of a study of identical twins (dated by TCRdb to the mid-2010s). Turning to the overall study: The study deep-sequenced TCR alpha and beta repertoires from monozygotic twins, unrelated adults of various ages and cord blood to test whether fetal clonotypes persist. To rule out contamination, the twin experiments were replicated at different times with different library preparation protocols. Beyond this particular receptor, the publication reports: Recombination models systematically underestimated out-of-frame TCR alpha sharing in monozygotic twins but agreed with sharing between unrelated individuals. Abundant cord blood beta clonotypes had fewer insertions, young adult naive repertoires showed a similar but weaker trend, and memory repertoires showed no such trend. Invariant T cells such as MAIT and iNKT could partly confound zero-insertion analyses, though diverse VJ usage argued against this for most clonotypes. Compared with coincidental sharing between unrelated individuals, an excess of low generation-probability sequences was observed among out-of-frame TCR alpha sequences shared between twins. In beta out-of-frame sequences, excess twin sharing was weaker, because having fewer shared sequences lowered the signal-to-noise ratio. Because the same donors could not be followed over many years, conclusions were based on cross-sectional statistical analysis.

Every donor was a healthy Caucasian. Three pairs of female monozygotic twins, all aged roughly 18 to 29 years, were included in the twin cohort. Positive isolation kits from Invitrogen were used to isolate the CD4+ and CD8+ T cell populations. This clonotype was found a few times. Its target antigen remains unknown. Per-base qualities were not stored, and no clone one base away is much larger. Receptor amplification or capture employed 5' RACE. The instrument given in TCRdb is Illumina HiSeq 2000. A universal primer binding site was introduced by template switching, and a unique molecular identifier was present in the final cDNA, enabling accurate counting of TCR cDNA molecules. Specific primers in the conserved constant-segment region were used to synthesize first-strand cDNA for TCR alpha and beta chains. To control for contamination, every cDNA library carried two barcodes: a SMART-Mk sample barcode plus Illumina barcodes. TruSeq adapter sequences along with Illumina sample barcodes were introduced in two successive PCR steps. TCR alpha and beta cDNA libraries were sequenced on the Illumina HiSeq platform with custom primers. The published analysis was carried out like this. Raw reads were processed with MiGEC to extract unique molecular identifiers, and MiXCR was used to determine CDR3 positions. For each individual, recombination models were inferred using an EM algorithm with the repgenHMM and IGoR tools. The tcR package in R was used for shared clonotype analysis, with sharing normalized by the product of cloneset sizes. Out-of-frame nonproductive sequences were analyzed to study raw recombination free of thymic and clonal selection effects. TCRdb's own reprocessing of the public reads used fastp at Q25 and MiXCR and kept productive beta chains. Identical CDR3 protein sequences are pooled into one entry, listed with their most common genes and DNA. These V and J calls rely on TCRdb rather than the paper's analysis. The sample has under 350,000 distinct CDR3 sequences on record, roughly 9% of them singletons. In total, the top ten clones hold roughly 6.4% of the sample.

The CDR3 covers 14 residues, taking in both the cysteine and the phenylalanine. Of all the DNA, just the CDR3 is kept, 42 bases in frame from base 1. V drops 2 bases and J drops 5 bases, leaving 12 bases in between. From the germline V gene, CDR1 is MNHEY and CDR2 is SVGAGI. The sample was also linked to a second study, of yellow fever vaccine responses in identical twins. From the second report: According to the authors, in identical twins the way T cells responded to vaccination appeared partly convergent and partly personalized. The study precisely tracked vaccine-responding T cell clones in identical twins.

The sequencing sample was made of CD8+ T cells sorted from blood. The receptor's source is a woman under 30 in good health. The sequence links TRBV6-5 to TRBJ2-5; too little of a D gene remains to name it. The CDR3 loop reads CASSYQIKEETQYF. The DNA is TGTGCCAGCAGTTACCAGATAAAAGAGGAGACCCAGTACTTC.